This T cell receptor beta chain was sequenced during a study of cytomegalovirus exposure and HLA in healthy donors. Primers for the PCR totalled 60 Vbeta and 13 Jbeta. This table comes from immunoSEQ multiplex PCR, and its TCRdb copy is limited to in-frame clones, with some not included. The sample holds about 170,000 clones; 79% are singletons and the top ten take about 2%. The germline CDR1 and CDR2 sequences are LGHNT and FRNRAP. The V end lost 2 bases, the J end lost 5 bases, and 16 bases lay between the germline ends. The CDR3 has 15 amino acids. This TCR was sampled from a woman aged 45-60 years in good health and CMV-seronegative. Sequences were obtained from PBMCs. J is TRBJ2-7 and V is TRBV12-5, with a weak D call TRBD1 (6 bases). The CDR3 spells CASGLPQGFSDEQYF. CDR3 in DNA: TGTGCTAGTGGTTTGCCCCAGGGGTTTTCAGACGAGCAGTACTTC.